This TCR beta chain is from a study of patients and donors after allogeneic stem cell transplantation. Using its own MiXCR run on the RT-PCR reads, TCRdb lists one record per CDR3 protein. This sample carries 98,000 or so distinct CDR3 sequences, roughly 37% of them seen once, and the ten largest clones take around 30%. With 5 bases removed from V and 4 bases from J, the gap between germline ends came to 12 bases. Germline lookup yields CDR1 SGHTA and CDR2 FQGNSA. CDR3 length equals 15 residues. Sequenced: blood, either unsorted or a sorted T cell fraction (not recorded which). This clonotype was sampled from a human donor who was either an allogeneic HSCT recipient or a stem cell or donor lymphocyte infusion donor (not recorded which). It is not recorded whose cells these are; they may come from a transplant donor. The chain joins TRBV7-2 to TRBJ1-6, with no clear D. The chain's CDR3 is CASSPPPVYNSPLHF. CDR3 DNA sequence: TGTGCCAGCAGCCCACCACCAGTTTATAATTCACCCCTCCACTTT. The variable domain in full, completed from reference TRBV7-2 and TRBJ1-6, reads GAGVSQSPSNKVTEKGKDVELRCDPISGHTALYWYRQSLGQGLEFLIYFQGNSAPDKSGLPSDRFSAERTGGSVSTLTIQRTQQEDSAVYLCASSPPPVYNSPLHFGNGTRLTVT.